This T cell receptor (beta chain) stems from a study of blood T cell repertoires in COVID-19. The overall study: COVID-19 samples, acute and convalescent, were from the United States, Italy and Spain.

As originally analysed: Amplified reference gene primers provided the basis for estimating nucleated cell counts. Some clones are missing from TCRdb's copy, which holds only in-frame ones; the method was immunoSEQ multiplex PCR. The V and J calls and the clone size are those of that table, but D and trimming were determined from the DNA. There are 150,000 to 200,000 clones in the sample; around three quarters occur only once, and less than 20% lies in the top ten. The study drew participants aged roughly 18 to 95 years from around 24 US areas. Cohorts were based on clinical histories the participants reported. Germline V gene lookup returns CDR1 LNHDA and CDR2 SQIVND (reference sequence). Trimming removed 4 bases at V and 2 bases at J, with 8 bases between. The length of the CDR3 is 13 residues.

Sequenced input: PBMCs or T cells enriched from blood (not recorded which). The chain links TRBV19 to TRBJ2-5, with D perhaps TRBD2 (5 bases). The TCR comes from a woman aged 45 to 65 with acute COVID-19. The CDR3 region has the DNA TGTGCCAGTAGTAGCGGGCTTCAAGAGACCCAGTACTTC. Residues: CASSSGLQETQYF. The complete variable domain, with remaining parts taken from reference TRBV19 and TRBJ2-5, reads DGGITQSPKYLFRKEGQNVTLSCEQNLNHDAMYWYRQDPGQGLRLIYYSQIVNDFQKGDIAEGYSVSREKKESFPLTVTSAQKNPTAFYLCASSSGLQETQYFGPGTRLLVL.